This T cell receptor (beta chain) was retrieved from a study of CD8 T cells in ankylosing spondylitis. Notes on the study in general: A TCR beta motif of eight highly homologous variants appeared characteristic of ankylosing spondylitis blood.

Losses at the gene ends were 1 base for V and 7 bases for J; bases not matched to a gene: 5. The CDR3 has 16 amino acids. The germline gives CDR1 KGHDR, CDR2 SFDVKD. It was by quantitative 5'-RACE with molecular barcodes that TCR beta libraries were made. Each CDR3 protein is one row after TCRdb ran MiXCR on the 5' RACE reads. The sample includes 500,000 or so distinct CDR3 sequences, approximately 5% seen only once; the top ten take under 4.5%. This clonotype occurred many times. The antigen is undetermined. This clonotype was sampled from a male donor with ankylosing spondylitis. The source material was blood, either unsorted or a sorted T cell fraction (not recorded which). This chain uses TRBV24-1 with TRBJ2-1, with 11 positions matching TRBD2. CDR3 sequence: CATSDFTSGGENEQFF. The CDR3 DNA is TGTGCCACCAGTGATTTTACTAGCGGGGGCGAAAATGAGCAGTTCTTC.